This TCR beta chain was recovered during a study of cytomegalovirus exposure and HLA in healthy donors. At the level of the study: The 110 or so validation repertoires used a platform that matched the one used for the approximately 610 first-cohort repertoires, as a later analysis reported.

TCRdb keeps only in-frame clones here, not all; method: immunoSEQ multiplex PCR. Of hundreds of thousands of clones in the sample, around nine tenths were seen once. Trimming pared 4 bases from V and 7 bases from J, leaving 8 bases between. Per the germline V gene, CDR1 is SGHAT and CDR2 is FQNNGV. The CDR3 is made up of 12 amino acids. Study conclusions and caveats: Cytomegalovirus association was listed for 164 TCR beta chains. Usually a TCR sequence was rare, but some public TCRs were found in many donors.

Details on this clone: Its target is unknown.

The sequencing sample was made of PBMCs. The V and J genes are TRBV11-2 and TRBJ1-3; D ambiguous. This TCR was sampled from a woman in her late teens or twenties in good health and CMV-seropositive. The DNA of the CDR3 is TGTGCCAGCAGCTCCTCTTCGAACACCATATATTTT. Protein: CASSSSSNTIYF.